This T cell receptor beta chain was sequenced for a study of shared clonotypes between healthy human individuals. Study-level findings and limits: Apart from blood, nothing was sampled; tissue repertoires likely differ.

Execution of the assay was at deep level. Several immunoSEQ 96-well plates shared each subset's DNA, each plate a replicate. Sequencing was performed with immunoSEQ multiplex PCR; in TCRdb, only in-frame clones are kept and a portion is missing. The data contain about 1 million clones, approximately 72% of them singletons. With regard to this clone: The antigen is undetermined.

Sequenced material: memory CD4+ T cells sorted from blood. Documented subset: CD45RA-negative fraction. The TCR was taken from a young man in good health.

The CDR3 loop reads CASSVGGLNNEQFF. The CDR3 DNA reads TGTGCCAGCAGCGTAGGGGGATTAAACAATGAGCAGTTCTTC. The rearrangement joins TRBV9 to TRBJ2-1; D is unresolved. This CDR3 comprises 14 residues. The germline V gene encodes CDR1 SGDLS and CDR2 YYNGEE. V shed 0 bases and J shed 5 bases, with 9 bases lying between them.